The 13 T cell receptor beta chains below were found in one sample sequenced in a study of cytomegalovirus exposure and HLA in healthy donors. Primers included in the PCR were 60 Vbeta and 13 Jbeta primers. Method: immunoSEQ multiplex PCR; TCRdb's copy keeps in-frame clones and lacks some. The table lists about 130,000 clones, with roughly 1% in the top ten. Sequencing used PBMCs. All receptors come from a man in his late teens or twenties in good health and CMV-seronegative.

The V call is TRBV5-4, the J call TRBJ2-7; 10 bases align to TRBD1. J gave up 2 bases and V 4 bases, and 6 bases lay outside the gene matches. The CDR3 consists of 15 residues. Germline assignment: CDR1 SGHNT and CDR2 YYREEE (reference sequence). The CDR3: CASSPLGTGAYEQYF. CDR3 nucleotide sequence: TGTGCCAGCAGCCCACTCGGGACAGGGGCCTACGAGCAGTACTTC.

The chain uses TRBV28 and TRBJ2-5, with 8 bases fitting TRBD2. J lost 7 bases, V lost 4 bases, and 5 bases had no gene match. The CDR3 totals 13 residues. Per germline, CDR1 MDHEN and CDR2 SYDVKM. The CDR3 DNA sequence: TGTGCCAGCAGTTCCGGGAGGGAAGGGACCCAGTACTTC. It encodes CASSSGREGTQYF.

The chain is built from TRBV6-1 and TRBJ1-1, with D possibly TRBD1 on 6 matching bases. The CDR3 runs 13 residues. V was pared by 4 bases and J by 1 base, with 7 bases between. Per the germline V gene, CDR1 is MNHNS and CDR2 is SASEGT. The CDR3 nucleotides are TGTGCCAGCAGTGCGACAGGGAACACTGAAGCTTTCTTT. Protein: CASSATGNTEAFF.

The chain combines TRBV19 with TRBJ2-1, with TRBD2 matching 13 bases. V gave up 5 bases and J gave up 10 bases; unmatched junction bases: 8. The CDR3 is made up of 15 amino acids. Germline V CDR1 and CDR2: LNHDA, SQIVND (reference sequence). The CDR3 region has the DNA TGTGCCAGTAGTCCTGAAGGACTAGCGGGGGACGAGCAGTTCTTC. Its protein is CASSPEGLAGDEQFF.

The rearrangement links TRBV7-9 to TRBJ1-2; 7 bases are a match to TRBD1. CDR3 size: 15 residues. Germline CDR1 SEHNR, CDR2 FQNEAQ (reference sequence). The V gene end was trimmed by 5 bases and the J gene end by 5 bases; junction bases not matched to a gene: 11. The CDR3 loop is CASSVSPGQPYGYTF. CDR3 bases: TGTGCCAGCAGCGTAAGCCCGGGACAGCCTTATGGCTACACCTTC.

V gene TRBV28 combines with J gene TRBJ2-7, with 9 bases aligning to TRBD2. The V gene end was trimmed by 6 bases and the J gene end by 3 bases; junction bases not matched to a gene: 9. The CDR3 spans 15 residues. Germline values: CDR1 MDHEN, CDR2 SYDVKM. This CDR3 is CASRGAIAGVYEQYF. The CDR3 nucleotides read TGTGCCAGCAGGGGGGCCATAGCGGGAGTCTACGAGCAGTACTTC.

The chain recombines TRBV19 with TRBJ2-1, with 9 bases aligning to TRBD2. CDR1 and CDR2 from the germline V gene are LNHDA and SQIVND (reference sequence). The V gene end was trimmed by 7 bases and the J gene end by 1 base; junction bases not matched to a gene: 8. This CDR3 contains 16 residues. CDR3 bases: TGTGCCAGTACCACTGGACTAGCGAGATCCTACAATGAGCAGTTCTTC. This codes for CASTTGLARSYNEQFF.

The chain is built from TRBV20-1 and TRBJ2-7; D is possibly TRBD2 (6 bases). Germline CDR1 DFQATT, CDR2 SNEGSKA (reference sequence). The CDR3 loop spans 11 amino acids. The V end lost 3 bases, the J end lost 5 bases, and 8 bases lay between the germline ends. The DNA for the CDR3 is TGCAGTGCTAGTTCGGGGGACGAGCAGTACTTC. This codes for CSASSGDEQYF.

The CDR3 is CASTGPGQSYEQYF. CDR3 nucleotides: TGTGCCAGCACCGGGCCGGGACAGAGCTACGAGCAGTACTTC. J is TRBJ2-7 and V is TRBV7-2, with 7 bases aligning to TRBD1. Germline V gives CDR1 SGHTA, CDR2 FQGNSA. This CDR3 contains 14 residues. Losses at the gene ends were 7 bases for V and 3 bases for J; bases not matched to a gene: 9. Looking up the rest from reference TRBV7-2 and TRBJ2-7 gives the full variable domain: GAGVSQSPSNKVTEKGKDVELRCDPISGHTALYWYRQSLGQGLEFLIYFQGNSAPDKSGLPSDRFSAERTGGSVSTLTIQRTQQEDSAVYLCASTGPGQSYEQYFGPGTRLTVT.

The genes are TRBV7-9 and TRBJ1-4; TRBD1 aligns across 7 bases. The trim removed 5 bases at V and 4 bases at J, leaving 10 bases unmatched. Per germline, CDR1 SEHNR and CDR2 FQNEAQ (reference sequence). CDR3 length: 16 amino acids. This CDR3 is CASSPRAGQLNEKLFF. In nucleotides, the CDR3 is TGTGCCAGCAGCCCCCGGGCGGGACAGCTTAATGAAAAACTGTTTTTT. The variable domain in full, with the rest retrieved from reference TRBV7-9 and TRBJ1-4, is DTGVSQNPRHKITKRGQNVTFRCDPISEHNRLYWYRQTLGQGPEFLTYFQNEAQLEKSRLLSDRFSAERPKGSFSTLEIQRTEQGDSAMYLCASSPRAGQLNEKLFFGSGTQLSVL.

The V gene is TRBV6-5, the J gene TRBJ1-2; a weak D match, TRBD1 (6 bases). Germline CDR1 and CDR2: MNHEY and SVGAGI. This CDR3 spans 15 amino acids. Trimming took 6 bases from V and 6 from J, leaving 20 bases between them. CDR3 bases: TGTGCCAGCAGCCAACAGGGTCGGCTACAGAATGGCTACACCTTC. It encodes CASSQQGRLQNGYTF.

J is TRBJ2-3 and V is TRBV11-2; 8 bases fit TRBD2. CDR1 and CDR2 from the germline V gene are SGHAT and FQNNGV. V gave up 1 base and J gave up 4 bases; unmatched junction bases: 7. CDR3 size: 16 residues. Written as DNA, the CDR3 is TGTGCCAGCAGCTTAGTGGGCGGGAGGAGGGCAGATACGCAGTATTTT. Residues: CASSLVGGRRADTQYF.

J is TRBJ2-3 and V is TRBV4-1; 12 bases are a match to TRBD2. V trimming: 0 bases; J trimming: 0 bases; junction bases outside the gene matches: 4. This CDR3 spans 18 amino acids. Looked up from germline, CDR1 is MGHRA and CDR2 is YSYEKL. The CDR3 nucleotides are TGCGCCAGCAGCCAAGAGGCTAGCGGGGGGGCAAGCACAGATACGCAGTATTTT. This encodes CASSQEASGGASTDTQYF.